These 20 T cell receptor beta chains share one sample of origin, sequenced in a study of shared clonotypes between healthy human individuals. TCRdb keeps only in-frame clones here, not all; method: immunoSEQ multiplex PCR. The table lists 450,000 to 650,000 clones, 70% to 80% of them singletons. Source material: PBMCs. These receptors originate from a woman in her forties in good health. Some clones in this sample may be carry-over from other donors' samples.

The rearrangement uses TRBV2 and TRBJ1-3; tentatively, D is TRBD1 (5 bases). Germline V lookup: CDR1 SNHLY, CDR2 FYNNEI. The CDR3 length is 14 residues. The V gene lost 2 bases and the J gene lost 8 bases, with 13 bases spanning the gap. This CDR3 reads CASSEWLQGHTIYF. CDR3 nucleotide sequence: TGTGCCAGCAGTGAATGGTTGCAGGGACACACCATATATTTT.

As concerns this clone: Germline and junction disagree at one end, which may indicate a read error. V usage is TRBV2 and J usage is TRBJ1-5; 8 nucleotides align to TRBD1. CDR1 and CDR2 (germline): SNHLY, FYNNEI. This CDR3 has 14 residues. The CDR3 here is CASSATGEIQPQRF. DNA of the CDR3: TGTGCCAGCAGCGCGACAGGGGAGATCCAGCCCCAGCGTTTT.

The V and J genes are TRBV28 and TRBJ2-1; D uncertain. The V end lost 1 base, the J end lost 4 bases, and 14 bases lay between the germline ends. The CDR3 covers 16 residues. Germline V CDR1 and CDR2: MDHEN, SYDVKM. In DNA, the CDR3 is TGTGCCAGCAGTTTATTCCCAATGACGGGTTACAATGAGCAGTTCTTC. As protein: CASSLFPMTGYNEQFF.

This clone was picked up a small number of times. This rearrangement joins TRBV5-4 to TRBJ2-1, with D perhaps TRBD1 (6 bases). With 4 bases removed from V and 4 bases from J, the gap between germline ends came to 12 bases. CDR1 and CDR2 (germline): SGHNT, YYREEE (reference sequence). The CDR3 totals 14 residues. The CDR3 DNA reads TGTGCCAGCAGCGGAAACACAGGGTACAATGAGCAGTTCTTC. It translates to CASSGNTGYNEQFF.

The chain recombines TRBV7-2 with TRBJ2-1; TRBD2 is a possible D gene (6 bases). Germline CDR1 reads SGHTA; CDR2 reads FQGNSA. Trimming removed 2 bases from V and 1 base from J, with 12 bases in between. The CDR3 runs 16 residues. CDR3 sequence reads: CASSLRLGGSYNEQFF. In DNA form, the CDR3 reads TGTGCCAGCAGCTTACGCCTGGGAGGTTCCTACAATGAGCAGTTCTTC.

CDR3 protein: CASSHSGRAIHEQYF. The CDR3 DNA sequence: TGTGCCAGCAGTCATAGCGGGAGGGCCATCCACGAGCAGTACTTC. This chain connects TRBV28 to TRBJ2-7, with TRBD2 identical over 11 bases. Germline V gene data show CDR1 as MDHEN and CDR2 as SYDVKM. After removal of 5 bases from V and 5 bases from J, the junction contained 8 bases not matched to a gene. This CDR3 spans 15 amino acids.

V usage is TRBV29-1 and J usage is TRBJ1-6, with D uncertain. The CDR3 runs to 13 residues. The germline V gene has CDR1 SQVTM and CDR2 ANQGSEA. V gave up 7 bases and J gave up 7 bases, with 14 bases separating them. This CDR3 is CSAGDALNSPLHF. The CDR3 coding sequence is TGCAGCGCCGGGGATGCGTTGAATTCACCCCTCCACTTT. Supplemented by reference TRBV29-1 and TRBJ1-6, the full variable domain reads SAVISQKPSRDICQRGTSLTIQCQVDSQVTMMFWYRQQPGQSLTLIATANQGSEATYESGFVIDKFPISRPNLTFSTLTVSNMSPEDSSIYLCSAGDALNSPLHFGNGTRLTVT.

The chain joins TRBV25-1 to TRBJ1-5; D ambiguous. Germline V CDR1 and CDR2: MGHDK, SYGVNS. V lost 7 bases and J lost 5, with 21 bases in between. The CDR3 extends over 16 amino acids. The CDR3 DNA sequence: TGTGCCAGCACCGCTATTGAAGCGGCCCCGGATCAGCCCCAGCATTTT. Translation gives CASTAIEAAPDQPQHF.

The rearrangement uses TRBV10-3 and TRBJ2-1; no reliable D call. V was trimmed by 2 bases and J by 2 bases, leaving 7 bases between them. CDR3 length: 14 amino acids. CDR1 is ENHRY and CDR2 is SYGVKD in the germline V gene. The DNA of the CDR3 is TGTGCCATCAGTGAGAGCGACGCCTACAATGAGCAGTTCTTC. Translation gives CAISESDAYNEQFF.

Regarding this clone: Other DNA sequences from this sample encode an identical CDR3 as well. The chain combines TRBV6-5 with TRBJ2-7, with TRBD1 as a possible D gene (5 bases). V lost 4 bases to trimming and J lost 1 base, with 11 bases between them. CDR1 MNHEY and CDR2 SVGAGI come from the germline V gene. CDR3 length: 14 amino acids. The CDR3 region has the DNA TGTGCCAGCAGTTTATCAGGGAATTCCTACGAGCAGTACTTC. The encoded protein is CASSLSGNSYEQYF.

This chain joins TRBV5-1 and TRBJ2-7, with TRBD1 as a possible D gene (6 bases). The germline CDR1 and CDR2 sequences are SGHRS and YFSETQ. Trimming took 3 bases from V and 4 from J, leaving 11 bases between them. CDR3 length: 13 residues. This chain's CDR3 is CASSSRDNYEQYF. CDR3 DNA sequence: TGCGCCAGCAGCTCCCGGGACAATTACGAGCAGTACTTC.

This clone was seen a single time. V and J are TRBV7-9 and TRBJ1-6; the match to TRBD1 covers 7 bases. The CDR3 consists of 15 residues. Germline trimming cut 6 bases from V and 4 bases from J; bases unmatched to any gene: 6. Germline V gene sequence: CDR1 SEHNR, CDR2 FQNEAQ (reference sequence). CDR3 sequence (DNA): TGTGCCAGCAGAGGGACAGACTCATATAATTCACCCCTCCACTTT. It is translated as CASRGTDSYNSPLHF. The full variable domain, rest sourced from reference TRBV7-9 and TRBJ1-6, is DTGVSQNPRHKITKRGQNVTFRCDPISEHNRLYWYRQTLGQGPEFLTYFQNEAQLEKSRLLSDRFSAERPKGSFSTLEIQRTEQGDSAMYLCASRGTDSYNSPLHFGNGTRLTVT.

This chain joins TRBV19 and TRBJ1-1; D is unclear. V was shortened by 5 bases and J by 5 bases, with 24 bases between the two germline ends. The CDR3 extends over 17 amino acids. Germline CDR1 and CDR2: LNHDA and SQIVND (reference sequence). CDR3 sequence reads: CASSPRGKTESRTEAFF. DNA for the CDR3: TGTGCCAGTAGTCCCCGAGGGAAAACGGAGTCCAGAACTGAAGCTTTCTTT.

The DNA for the CDR3 is TGTGCCAGCAGCTTTTCCCGTACTCTTGATGAAAAACTGTTTTTT. This translates into CASSFSRTLDEKLFF. The genes are TRBV5-6 and TRBJ1-4; D remains ambiguous. CDR1 and CDR2 from the germline V gene are SGHDT and YYEEEE. V was clipped by 2 bases and J by 6 bases, with 14 bases between them. CDR3 length: 15 amino acids.

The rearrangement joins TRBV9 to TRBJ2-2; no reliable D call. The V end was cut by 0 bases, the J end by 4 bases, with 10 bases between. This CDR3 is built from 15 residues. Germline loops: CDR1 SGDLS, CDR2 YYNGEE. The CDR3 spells CASSVGGKSTGELFF. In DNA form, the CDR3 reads TGTGCCAGCAGCGTAGGCGGAAAGTCCACCGGGGAGCTGTTTTTT.

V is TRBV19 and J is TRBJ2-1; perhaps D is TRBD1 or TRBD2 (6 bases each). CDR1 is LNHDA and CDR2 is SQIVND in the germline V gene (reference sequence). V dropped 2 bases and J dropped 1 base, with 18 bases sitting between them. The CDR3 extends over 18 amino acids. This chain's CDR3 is CASSITRGGLRSYNEQFF. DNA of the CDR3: TGTGCCAGTAGTATAACCCGAGGGGGGCTTCGGTCCTACAATGAGCAGTTCTTC.

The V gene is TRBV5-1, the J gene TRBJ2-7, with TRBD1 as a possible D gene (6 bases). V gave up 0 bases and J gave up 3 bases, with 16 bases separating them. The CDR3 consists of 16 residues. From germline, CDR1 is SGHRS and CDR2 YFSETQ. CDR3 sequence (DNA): TGCGCCAGCAGCTTGGCCAGCGAAAACAGGGTCTACGAGCAGTACTTC. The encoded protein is CASSLASENRVYEQYF.

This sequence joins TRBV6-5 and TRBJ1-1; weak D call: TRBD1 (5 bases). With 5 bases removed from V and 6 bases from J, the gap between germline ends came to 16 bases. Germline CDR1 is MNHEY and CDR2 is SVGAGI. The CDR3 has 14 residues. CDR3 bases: TGTGCCAGCAGTCGGGACTCTAGAATCTCTGAAGCTTTCTTT. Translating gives CASSRDSRISEAFF.

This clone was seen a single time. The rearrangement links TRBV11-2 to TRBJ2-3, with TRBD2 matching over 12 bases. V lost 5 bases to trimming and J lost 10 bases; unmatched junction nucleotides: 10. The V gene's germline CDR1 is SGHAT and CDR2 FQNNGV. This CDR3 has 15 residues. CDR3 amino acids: CASSRGLAGPHSQYF. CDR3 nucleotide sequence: TGTGCCAGCAGCCGGGGACTAGCGGGTCCCCATTCGCAGTATTTT. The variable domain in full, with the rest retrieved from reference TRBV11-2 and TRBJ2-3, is EAGVAQSPRYKIIEKRQSVAFWCNPISGHATLYWYQQILGQGPKLLIQFQNNGVVDDSQLPKDRFSAERLKGVDSTLKIQPAKLEDSAVYLCASSRGLAGPHSQYFGPGTRLTVL.

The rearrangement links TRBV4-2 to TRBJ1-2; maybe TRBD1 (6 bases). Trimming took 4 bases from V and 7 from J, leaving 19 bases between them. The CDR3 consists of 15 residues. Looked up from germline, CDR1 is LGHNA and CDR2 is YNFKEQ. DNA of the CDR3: TGTGCCAGCAGCCTTGGAGGAGGGGGGAGGAGTGGCTACACCTTC. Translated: CASSLGGGGRSGYTF.